The text below deals with one T cell receptor (beta chain). The antigen remains unidentified. Diagnosing involved the use of clinical symptoms, serum thyroxine and TRAb, thyroid ultrasound and orbital computed tomography. This sample holds PBMCs from roughly 10 ml fresh peripheral blood. This record comes from a study of T cells in Graves' hyperthyroidism and ophthalmopathy. The study, taken as a whole, reports: A 13 V-J model separated ophthalmopathy from stable hyperthyroidism.

Amplified TCR beta CDR3 regions derived from RNA transcripts. HTBI primers were used for first-round RT-PCR of the TCR CDR3. TCRdb re-analysed the multiplex PCR reads in MiXCR, keeping a single row per CDR3 protein. Counted here are more than 550,000 distinct CDR3 sequences, about 19% occurring once; the ten biggest clones make up 16%. The origin of this receptor is a woman aged 50 to 60 with Graves' hyperthyroidism that later progressed to Graves' ophthalmopathy. Sequenced: blood.

The CDR3 sequence: CASMGGRGRQPQHF. DNA of the CDR3: TGTGCCAGTATGGGGGGCAGGGGGCGTCAGCCCCAGCATTTT. The chain couples TRBV19 to TRBJ1-5; 8 nucleotides match TRBD1. The length of the CDR3 is 14 residues. Looked up from germline, CDR1 is LNHDA and CDR2 is SQIVND (reference sequence). Unmatched junction bases numbered 8, after V lost 7 bases and J lost 6 bases.